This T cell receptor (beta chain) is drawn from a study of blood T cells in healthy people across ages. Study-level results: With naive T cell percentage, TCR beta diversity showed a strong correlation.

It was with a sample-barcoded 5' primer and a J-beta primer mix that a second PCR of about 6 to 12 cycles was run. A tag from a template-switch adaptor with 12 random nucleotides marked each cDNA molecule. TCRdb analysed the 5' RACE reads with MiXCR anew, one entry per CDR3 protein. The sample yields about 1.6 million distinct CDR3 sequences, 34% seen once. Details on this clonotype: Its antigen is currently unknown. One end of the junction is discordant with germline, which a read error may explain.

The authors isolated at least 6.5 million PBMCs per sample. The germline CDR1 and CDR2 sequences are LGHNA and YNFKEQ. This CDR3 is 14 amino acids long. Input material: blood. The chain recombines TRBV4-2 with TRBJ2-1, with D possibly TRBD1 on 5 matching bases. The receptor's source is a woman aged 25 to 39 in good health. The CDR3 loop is CARSQDKGLGEQFF. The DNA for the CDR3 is TGTGCCCGCAGCCAAGATAAGGGGTTGGGGGAGCAGTTCTTC.